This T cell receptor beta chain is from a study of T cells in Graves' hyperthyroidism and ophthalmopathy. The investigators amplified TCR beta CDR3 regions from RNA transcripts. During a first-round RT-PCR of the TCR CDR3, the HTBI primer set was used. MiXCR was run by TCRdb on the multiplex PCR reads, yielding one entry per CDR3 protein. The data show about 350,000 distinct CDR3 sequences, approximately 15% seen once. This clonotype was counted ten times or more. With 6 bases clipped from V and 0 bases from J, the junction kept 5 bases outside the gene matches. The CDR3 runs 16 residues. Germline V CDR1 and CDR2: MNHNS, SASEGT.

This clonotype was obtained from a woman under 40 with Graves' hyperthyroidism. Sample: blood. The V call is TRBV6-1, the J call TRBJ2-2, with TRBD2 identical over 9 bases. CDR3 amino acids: CASSGTSGPNTGELFF. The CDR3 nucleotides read TGTGCCAGCAGCGGTACTAGCGGGCCGAACACCGGGGAGCTGTTTTTT.